The clone carrying this TCR beta chain showed up just a few times. Trimming cost V 4 bases and J 0 bases; bases outside gene matches: 8. The CDR3 consists of 16 residues. Germline V gene data show CDR1 as SGHRS and CDR2 as YFSETQ. MiXCR was run by TCRdb on the 5' RACE reads, yielding one entry per CDR3 protein. The repertoire has 560,000 or so distinct CDR3 sequences, roughly 17% of them found once; the top ten carry roughly 7.8%. The record originates from a study of T-cell memory formation after mild COVID-19. The sequence derives from an adult woman who had mild COVID-19 (a few samples of this study predate the infection). Cell type and time point are not known. Sequencing was performed on PBMCs or a T cell subset sorted from them (not recorded which). This chain joins TRBV5-1 and TRBJ1-2; 8 bases are shared with TRBD1. The CDR3 DNA sequence: TGCGCCAGCAGCATCGGCCGGGACAGGACTAACTATGGCTACACCTTC. This codes for CASSIGRDRTNYGYTF.